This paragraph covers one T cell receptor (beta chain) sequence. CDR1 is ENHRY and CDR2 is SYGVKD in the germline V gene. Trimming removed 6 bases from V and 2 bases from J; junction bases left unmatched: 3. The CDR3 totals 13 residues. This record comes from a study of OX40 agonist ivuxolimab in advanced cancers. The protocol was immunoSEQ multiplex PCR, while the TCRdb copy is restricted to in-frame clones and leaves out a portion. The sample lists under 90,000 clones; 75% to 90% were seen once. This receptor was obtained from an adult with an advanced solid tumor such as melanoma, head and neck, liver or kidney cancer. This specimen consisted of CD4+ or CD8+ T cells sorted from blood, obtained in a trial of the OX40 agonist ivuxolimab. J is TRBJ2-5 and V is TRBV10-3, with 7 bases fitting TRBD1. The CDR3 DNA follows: TGTGCCATCAGAGGGACAGTTCAAGAGACCCAGTACTTC. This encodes CAIRGTVQETQYF.